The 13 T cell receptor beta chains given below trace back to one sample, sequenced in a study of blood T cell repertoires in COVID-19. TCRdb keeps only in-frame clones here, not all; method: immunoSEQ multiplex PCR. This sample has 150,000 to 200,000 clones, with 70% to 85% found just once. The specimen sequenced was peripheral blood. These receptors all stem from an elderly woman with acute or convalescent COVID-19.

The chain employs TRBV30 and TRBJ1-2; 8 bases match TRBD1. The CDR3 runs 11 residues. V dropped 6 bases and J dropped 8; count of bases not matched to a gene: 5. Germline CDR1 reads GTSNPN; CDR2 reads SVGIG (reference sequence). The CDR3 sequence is CACRGLGGYTF. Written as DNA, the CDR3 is TGTGCCTGCAGGGGGCTAGGGGGCTACACCTTC. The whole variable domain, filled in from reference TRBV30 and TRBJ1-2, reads SQTIHQWPATLVQPVGSPLSLECTVEGTSNPNLYWYRQAAGRGLQLLFYSVGIGQISSEVPQNLSASRPQDRQFILSSKKLLLSDSGFYLCACRGLGGYTFGSGTRLTVV.

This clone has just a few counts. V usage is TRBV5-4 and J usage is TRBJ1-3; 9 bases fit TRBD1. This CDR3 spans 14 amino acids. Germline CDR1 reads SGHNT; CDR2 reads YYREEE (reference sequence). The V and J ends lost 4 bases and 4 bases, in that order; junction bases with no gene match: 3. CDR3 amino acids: CASSGTGSGNTIYF. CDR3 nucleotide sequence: TGTGCCAGCAGCGGGACAGGGTCCGGAAACACCATATATTTT.

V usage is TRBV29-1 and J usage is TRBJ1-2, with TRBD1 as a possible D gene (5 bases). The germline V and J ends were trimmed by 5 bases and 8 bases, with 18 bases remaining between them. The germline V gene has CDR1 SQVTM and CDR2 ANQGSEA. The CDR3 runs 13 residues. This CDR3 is CSVLWGRALGYTF. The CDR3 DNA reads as TGCAGCGTTCTGTGGGGCCGGGCCCTAGGCTACACCTTC.

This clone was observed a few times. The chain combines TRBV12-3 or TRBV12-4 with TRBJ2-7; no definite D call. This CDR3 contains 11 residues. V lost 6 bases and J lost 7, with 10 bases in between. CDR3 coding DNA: TGTGCCAGCAGCCACGGGTGGGAGCAGTACTTC. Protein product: CASSHGWEQYF.

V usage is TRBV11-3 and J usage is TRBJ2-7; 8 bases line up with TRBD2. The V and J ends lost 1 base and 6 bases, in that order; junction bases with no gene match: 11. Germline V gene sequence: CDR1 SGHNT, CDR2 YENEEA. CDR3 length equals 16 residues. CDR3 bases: TGTGCCAGCAGCTTAGCGGGGGGGCGGGAGTCTGGCGAGCAGTACTTC. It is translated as CASSLAGGRESGEQYF. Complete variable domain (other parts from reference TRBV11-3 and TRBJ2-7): EAGVVQSPRYKIIEKKQPVAFWCNPISGHNTLYWYLQNLGQGPELLIRYENEEAVDDSQLPKDRFSAERLKGVDSTLKIQPAELGDSAVYLCASSLAGGRESGEQYFGPGTRLTVT.

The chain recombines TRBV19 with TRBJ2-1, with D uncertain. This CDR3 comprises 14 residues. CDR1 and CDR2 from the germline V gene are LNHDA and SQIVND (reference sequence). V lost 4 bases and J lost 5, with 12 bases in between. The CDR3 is CASSTLQKNNEQFF. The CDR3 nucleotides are TGTGCCAGTAGTACCCTCCAGAAAAACAATGAGCAGTTCTTC.

CDR3 in DNA: TGTGCCAGCAGCCTCGAGGCAGGGTACAACGAGCAGTACTTC. This translates into CASSLEAGYNEQYF. The V and J genes are TRBV6-6 and TRBJ2-7, with D possibly matching TRBD1 (5 bases). The CDR3 sequence is 14 residues long. Germline V gene data show CDR1 as MNHNY and CDR2 as SVGAGI (reference sequence). V shed 6 bases and J shed 5 bases, with 17 bases lying between them.

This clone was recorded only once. CDR3 in DNA: TGCGCCAGCAGCTTGACGACAGGGAACACTGAAGCTTTCTTT. Protein: CASSLTTGNTEAFF. The chain couples TRBV5-1 to TRBJ1-1, with D possibly TRBD1 on 6 matching bases. The CDR3 length is 14 residues. Trimming shortened V by 1 base and J by 1 base, and 8 bases separated the two germline ends. The germline CDR1 and CDR2 sequences are SGHRS and YFSETQ.

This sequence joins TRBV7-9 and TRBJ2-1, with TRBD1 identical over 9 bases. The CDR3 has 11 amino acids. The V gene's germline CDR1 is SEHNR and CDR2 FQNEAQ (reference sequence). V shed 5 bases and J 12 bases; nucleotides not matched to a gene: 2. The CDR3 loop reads CASSMTGGQFF. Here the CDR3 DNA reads TGTGCCAGCAGCATGACAGGGGGGCAGTTCTTC.

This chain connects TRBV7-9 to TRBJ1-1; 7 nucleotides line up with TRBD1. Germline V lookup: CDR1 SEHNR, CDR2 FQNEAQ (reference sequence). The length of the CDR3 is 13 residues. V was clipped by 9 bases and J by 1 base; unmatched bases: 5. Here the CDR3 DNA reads TGTGCCAGTTCCACAGGGGAGAACACTGAAGCTTTCTTT. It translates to CASSTGENTEAFF.

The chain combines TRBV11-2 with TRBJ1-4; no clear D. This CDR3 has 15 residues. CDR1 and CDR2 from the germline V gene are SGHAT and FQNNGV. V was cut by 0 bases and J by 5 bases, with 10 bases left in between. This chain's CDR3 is CASSLDPYTNEKLFF. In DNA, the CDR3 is TGTGCCAGCAGCTTAGATCCATACACGAATGAAAAACTGTTTTTT.

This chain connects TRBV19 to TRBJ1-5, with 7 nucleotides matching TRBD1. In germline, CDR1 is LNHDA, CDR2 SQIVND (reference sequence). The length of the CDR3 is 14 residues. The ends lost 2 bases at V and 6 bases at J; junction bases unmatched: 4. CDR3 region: CASSITRDSQPQHF. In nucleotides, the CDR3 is TGTGCCAGTAGTATAACCAGGGACAGTCAGCCCCAGCATTTT.

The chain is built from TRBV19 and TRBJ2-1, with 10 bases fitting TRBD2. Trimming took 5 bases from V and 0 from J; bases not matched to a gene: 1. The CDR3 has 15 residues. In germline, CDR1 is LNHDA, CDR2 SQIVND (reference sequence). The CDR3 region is CASSPSGSSYNEQFF. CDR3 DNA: TGTGCCAGTAGTCCTAGCGGGAGCTCCTACAATGAGCAGTTCTTC.